These T cell receptor beta chains were read from a single sample in a study of blood T cell repertoires in COVID-19. Clones were sequenced by immunoSEQ multiplex PCR, and TCRdb holds only the in-frame ones, with some missing. The table has more than 300,000 clones, more than 70% seen once. The specimen sequenced was peripheral blood. The origin of the receptors is a young woman with COVID-19, enrolled during active disease. Each CDR3 is given with its conserved first and last residue. The D gene is left open where the match is weak. Size is omitted from some rows. Given values are once, few, many or a class for expanded clones.

cdr3_aa cdr3_nt d_call v_call clone_size cdr3_length j_call
CASSTQGDSAYEQYF TGTGCCAGCAGTACACAGGGGGATTCGGCCTACGAGCAGTACTTC TRBD1 TRBV6-6 - 15 TRBJ2-7
CASSPHQVKALSKNGYTF TGTGCCAGCAGTCCACATCAGGTGAAGGCGTTGAGTAAAAATGGCTACACCTTC - TRBV9 once 18 TRBJ1-2
CAWSEGYGTDTQYF TGTGCCTGGAGTGAGGGGTACGGCACAGATACGCAGTATTTT - TRBV30 - 14 TRBJ2-3
CASSDSGTAAGNEQFF TGTGCCAGCTCAGATTCCGGGACTGCAGCGGGGAATGAGCAGTTCTTC TRBD2 TRBV18 - 16 TRBJ2-1
CATSTPFQGSGANVLTF TGTGCCACCAGCACCCCTTTTCAGGGCTCTGGGGCCAACGTCCTGACTTTC - TRBV15 few 17 TRBJ2-6
CASSSRLAGSYTDTQYF TGTGCCAGCAGCTCCCGACTAGCGGGATCTTACACAGATACGCAGTATTTT TRBD2 TRBV13 - 17 TRBJ2-3
CASSLGLADTDTQYF TGTGCCAGCAGCTTGGGACTAGCGGACACAGATACGCAGTATTTT TRBD2 TRBV7-6 - 15 TRBJ2-3
CAWSGLAGGKDEQYF TGTGCCTGGAGCGGGCTAGCGGGAGGGAAGGACGAGCAGTACTTC TRBD2 TRBV30 - 15 TRBJ2-7
CASSFLNQPQHF TGTGCCAGCAGTTTTTTAAATCAGCCCCAGCATTTT - TRBV27 - 12 TRBJ1-5
CASSHSGTLSYEQYF TGTGCCAGCAGCCATTCCGGGACACTCTCCTACGAGCAGTACTTC - TRBV3-1/TRBV3-2 - 15 TRBJ2-7
CASTQGQGGTYEQYF TGTGCCAGTACCCAGGGACAAGGGGGAACCTACGAGCAGTACTTC - TRBV19 - 15 TRBJ2-7
CASSPYGQGAAYEQYF TGCGCCAGCAGCCCGTACGGACAGGGGGCGGCCTACGAGCAGTACTTC TRBD1 TRBV4-3 once 16 TRBJ2-7
CASSRARPSGANVLTF TGTGCCAGTAGTAGGGCTCGGCCCTCTGGGGCCAACGTCCTGACTTTC - TRBV19 - 16 TRBJ2-6
CASGGTGAPSGANVLTF TGTGCCAGCGGAGGGACAGGGGCACCTTCGGGGGCCAACGTCCTGACTTTC TRBD1 TRBV2 - 17 TRBJ2-6
CASSLGWTGDYEQYF TGCGCCAGCAGCTTGGGTTGGACGGGGGACTACGAGCAGTACTTC - TRBV5-1 - 15 TRBJ2-7
CASGLVLGTANTGELFF TGTGCTAGTGGTTTGGTACTGGGGACAGCGAACACCGGGGAGCTGTTTTTT TRBD1 TRBV12-5 - 17 TRBJ2-2
CASSPTFGSGTNEQYF TGTGCCAGCAGTCCGACCTTCGGTAGCGGGACAAACGAGCAGTACTTC TRBD2 TRBV6-2/TRBV6-3 - 16 TRBJ2-7
CASSDSASYEQYF TGTGCCAGCAGCGATAGCGCCAGCTACGAGCAGTACTTC - TRBV9 - 13 TRBJ2-7
CASSPDYYEQYF TGCGCCAGCAGCCCGGACTACTACGAGCAGTACTTC - TRBV5-1 - 12 TRBJ2-7
CASSEATSGRINTGELFF TGTGCCAGCAGTGAAGCCACTAGCGGGAGGATCAACACCGGGGAGCTGTTTTTT TRBD2 TRBV2 - 18 TRBJ2-2
CASSPSAGGQFF TGTGCCAGCAGCCCATCAGCGGGAGGACAGTTCTTC TRBD2 TRBV7-9 - 12 TRBJ2-1
CASSTGTGAREQFF TGTGCCAGCTCCACCGGGACAGGGGCCCGTGAGCAGTTCTTC TRBD1 TRBV19 - 14 TRBJ2-1
CASRVSTGTGGGYTF TGTGCCAGCAGGGTATCGACAGGGACCGGTGGTGGCTACACCTTC TRBD1 TRBV3-1/TRBV3-2 - 15 TRBJ1-2
CASSLTVNTEAFF TGTGCCAGCAGCTTGACAGTGAACACTGAAGCTTTCTTT - TRBV5-4 - 13 TRBJ1-1
CASSFGLAGAVYEQYF TGTGCCAGCAGCTTTGGACTAGCGGGAGCTGTCTACGAGCAGTACTTC TRBD2 TRBV5-4 - 16 TRBJ2-7
CASSAYWTGLYGTEAFF TGTGCCAGCAGTGCTTACTGGACAGGGCTTTATGGCACTGAAGCTTTCTTT TRBD1 TRBV6-2/TRBV6-3 once 17 TRBJ1-1
CASSFGRFQGNEKLFF TGTGCCAGCAGCTTTGGACGGTTTCAGGGTAATGAAAAACTGTTTTTT - TRBV7-9 - 16 TRBJ1-4
CASSVRGQGGQSLPQHF TGTGCCAGTAGTGTTCGGGGACAGGGAGGTCAATCATTGCCCCAGCATTTT TRBD1 TRBV19 few 17 TRBJ1-5
CASKPLGYEQYF TGTGCCAGTAAGCCGCTCGGTTACGAGCAGTACTTC - TRBV2 - 12 TRBJ2-7
CASSQDFGGVTGELFF TGTGCCAGCAGCCAAGATTTCGGGGGGGTCACCGGGGAGCTGTTTTTT TRBD2 TRBV4-2 - 16 TRBJ2-2
CSVGQGTAETQYF TGCAGCGTTGGCCAGGGGACCGCTGAGACCCAGTACTTC - TRBV29-1 - 13 TRBJ2-5
CASGRAPRSGELFF TGTGCCAGCGGGCGGGCCCCACGGTCCGGGGAGCTGTTTTTT - TRBV28 - 14 TRBJ2-2
CASRTFAGNQPQHF TGTGCCAGTAGGACTTTTGCGGGCAATCAGCCCCAGCATTTT - TRBV19 - 14 TRBJ1-5
CASSQDTGTSTDTQYF TGTGCCAGCAGCCAAGATACAGGAACTAGCACAGATACGCAGTATTTT - TRBV3-1/TRBV3-2 - 16 TRBJ2-3
CASSVKALGPEQFF TGTGCCAGTAGTGTAAAAGCCCTGGGCCCAGAGCAGTTCTTC - TRBV19 - 14 TRBJ2-1
CASSLSSSGIYNEQFF TGTGCCAGCAGTTTATCATCTTCGGGGATCTACAATGAGCAGTTCTTC - TRBV27 - 16 TRBJ2-1
CAISFGTASGANVLTF TGTGCCATCAGCTTCGGGACAGCCTCTGGGGCCAACGTCCTGACTTTC TRBD1 TRBV10-3 - 16 TRBJ2-6
CASWDRDTGELFF TGTGCCAGCTGGGACAGGGACACCGGGGAGCTGTTTTTT TRBD1 TRBV6-6 - 13 TRBJ2-2
CASSQMTSGKSYNEQFF TGTGCCAGCAGCCAGATGACTAGCGGGAAGTCCTACAATGAGCAGTTCTTC TRBD2 TRBV3-1/TRBV3-2 - 17 TRBJ2-1
CAWSVGLAGGTDTQYF TGTGCCTGGAGTGTAGGTCTAGCGGGGGGCACAGATACGCAGTATTTT TRBD2 TRBV30 - 16 TRBJ2-3
CASSLTGPETNEKLFF TGTGCCAGCAGTCTGACAGGGCCGGAAACTAATGAAAAACTGTTTTTT TRBD1 TRBV2 - 16 TRBJ1-4
CASSRGTGSGADTQYF TGTGCCAGTAGTAGGGGAACAGGGAGTGGGGCAGATACGCAGTATTTT - TRBV19 - 16 TRBJ2-3
CASSQGPPGLLPYEQYF TGCGCCAGCAGCCAGGGCCCTCCGGGACTACTCCCCTACGAGCAGTACTTC TRBD2 TRBV4-1 - 17 TRBJ2-7
CASSLASWAGELFF TGTGCCAGCAGCTTGGCTAGCTGGGCCGGGGAGCTGTTTTTT - TRBV5-5 - 14 TRBJ2-2
CASSQDWSGRGTQYF TGTGCCAGCAGCCAAGATTGGAGCGGGAGAGGGACCCAGTACTTC TRBD2 TRBV3-1/TRBV3-2 - 15 TRBJ2-5
CASSVGRGATNEKLFF TGTGCCAGCAGCGTAGGCAGGGGGGCAACTAATGAAAAACTGTTTTTT TRBD1 TRBV9 - 16 TRBJ1-4
CASSSNGQGAGEQYF TGTGCCAGCAGCTCGAACGGACAGGGGGCAGGGGAGCAGTACTTC TRBD1 TRBV5-5 - 15 TRBJ2-7
CASSSNPFPTGLFWRVTGELFF TGTGCCAGCAGTTCCAACCCATTCCCGACTGGCCTGTTCTGGCGAGTTACCGGGGAGCTGTTTTTT - TRBV28 once 22 TRBJ2-2
CASSLFRTGYSYEQYF TGTGCCAGCAGTTTATTCAGGACAGGTTATTCCTACGAGCAGTACTTC TRBD1 TRBV27 - 16 TRBJ2-7
CASSSGDAYQETQYF TGTGCCAGCAGCTCGGGGGACGCCTACCAAGAGACCCAGTACTTC - TRBV11-2 - 15 TRBJ2-5
CASSLAFSTGYTF TGTGCCAGCAGCTTAGCCTTCAGTACTGGCTACACCTTC - TRBV7-2 - 13 TRBJ1-2
CASSSGRGYEQYF TGTGCCAGTAGTAGCGGGAGAGGCTACGAGCAGTACTTC TRBD2 TRBV19 once 13 TRBJ2-7
CARTSAGAPPYNEQFF TGTGCCAGAACATCCGCGGGAGCTCCCCCCTACAATGAGCAGTTCTTC TRBD2 TRBV3-1/TRBV3-2 - 16 TRBJ2-1
CAWSVLTNEKLFF TGTGCCTGGAGTGTTCTGACTAATGAAAAACTGTTTTTT - TRBV30 - 13 TRBJ1-4
CASSQEWANTEAFF TGCGCCAGCAGCCAAGAGTGGGCGAACACTGAAGCTTTCTTT - TRBV4-1 - 14 TRBJ1-1
CASSSTLAGEQFF TGTGCCAGCAGTTCCACCCTAGCGGGAGAGCAGTTCTTC TRBD2 TRBV28 - 13 TRBJ2-1
CASSLSGRGHNEQFF TGTGCCAGCAGCTTAAGCGGGAGGGGCCACAATGAGCAGTTCTTC TRBD2 TRBV11-2 - 15 TRBJ2-1